The 27 T cell receptor beta chains listed next were all sequenced from one sample in a study of radiotherapy plus CTLA-4 blockade in lung cancer. The table came from immunoSEQ multiplex PCR; TCRdb's copy has only in-frame clones and leaves some out. This table has 50,000 or so clones, more than 60% appearing once. Sequenced here: peripheral blood, sampled from a patient treated with radiotherapy plus ipilimumab. These receptors came from a human donor with non-small cell lung cancer who had a partial response to radiotherapy plus ipilimumab.

The genes are TRBV6-6 and TRBJ1-1; possible D gene TRBD1, 5 bases. Trimming took 2 bases from V and 6 from J, leaving 7 bases between them. Germline V gene data show CDR1 as MNHNY and CDR2 as SVGAGI (reference sequence). The CDR3 consists of 12 residues. The CDR3 region is CASSYRGAEAFF. In nucleotides, the CDR3 is TGTGCCAGCAGTTACAGGGGTGCTGAAGCTTTCTTT.

The V gene is TRBV7-9, the J gene TRBJ1-6; D perhaps matches TRBD1 (6 bases). The CDR3 covers 13 residues. Germline values: CDR1 SEHNR, CDR2 FQNEAQ (reference sequence). Trimming took 11 bases from V and 2 from J, leaving 10 bases between them. This chain's CDR3 is CASGDPYNSPLHF. In DNA form, the CDR3 reads TGTGCCTCAGGGGACCCCTATAATTCACCCCTCCACTTT. The complete variable domain, with remaining parts taken from reference TRBV7-9 and TRBJ1-6, reads DTGVSQNPRHKITKRGQNVTFRCDPISEHNRLYWYRQTLGQGPEFLTYFQNEAQLEKSRLLSDRFSAERPKGSFSTLEIQRTEQGDSAMYLCASGDPYNSPLHFGNGTRLTVT.

This chain joins TRBV4-1 and TRBJ1-2, with 8 bases identical to TRBD1. CDR1 is MGHRA and CDR2 is YSYEKL in the germline V gene. CDR3 length: 16 amino acids. Trimming removed 0 bases from V and 7 bases from J; junction bases left unmatched: 10. The CDR3 here is CASSQDRRQGAGGYTF. CDR3 in DNA: TGCGCCAGCAGCCAAGATAGGCGCCAGGGGGCGGGTGGCTACACCTTC.

The chain combines TRBV19 with TRBJ2-1; D is possibly TRBD2 (5 bases). Between the trimmed V and J ends, which lost 4 bases and 10 bases, there was a span of 14 bases. The CDR3 consists of 13 residues. CDR1 LNHDA and CDR2 SQIVND come from the germline V gene (reference sequence). CDR3 bases: TGTGCCAGTAGTACCCGGGGAACTTTGGAGCAGTTCTTC. Translating gives CASSTRGTLEQFF.

The V and J genes are TRBV18 and TRBJ1-5; 8 nucleotides line up with TRBD1. Germline CDR1 is KGHSH and CDR2 is LQKENI. CDR3 size: 14 residues. V dropped 4 bases and J dropped 4; count of bases not matched to a gene: 3. CDR3 sequence (DNA): TGTGCCAGCTCACGGACAGGGTCTAATCAGCCCCAGCATTTT. Its translation: CASSRTGSNQPQHF.

This rearrangement joins TRBV9 to TRBJ2-7; 7 positions match TRBD1. The germline CDR1 and CDR2 sequences are SGDLS and YYNGEE. This CDR3 region has 15 residues. V shed 0 bases and J 2 bases; nucleotides not matched to a gene: 5. CDR3 DNA: TGTGCCAGCAGCGTAGGGGACAGCGAGACCTACGAGCAGTACTTC. Its protein product is CASSVGDSETYEQYF.

This chain uses TRBV28 with TRBJ1-5; D is uncertain. CDR1 is MDHEN, CDR2 SYDVKM, per germline. The CDR3 has 15 residues. V shed 3 bases and J shed 0 bases, with 9 bases lying between them. CDR3 DNA: TGTGCCAGCAGTTTTCGGTTGATTAGCAATCAGCCCCAGCATTTT. Translation: CASSFRLISNQPQHF.

The chain joins TRBV19 to TRBJ1-2; D may be TRBD1 (6 bases). Trimming took 2 bases from V and 3 from J, leaving 13 bases between them. CDR1 is LNHDA, CDR2 SQIVND, per germline (reference sequence). This CDR3 contains 15 residues. DNA for the CDR3: TGTGCCAGTAGTATAAAAGGACAGCCTTACTATGGCTACACCTTC. This translates into CASSIKGQPYYGYTF.

The chain carries TRBV13 and TRBJ2-7; a weak D match, TRBD1 (5 bases). The CDR3 has 13 residues. Between the trimmed V and J ends, which lost 1 base and 3 bases, there was a span of 7 bases. Germline CDR1 reads PRHDT; CDR2 reads FYEKMQ (reference sequence). CDR3 coding DNA: TGTGCCAGCAGCTTAGCGCAGGGCTACGAGCAGTACTTC. Its translation: CASSLAQGYEQYF.

This sequence joins TRBV7-9 and TRBJ2-7, with a tentative D call TRBD2 (6 bases). The CDR3 extends over 16 amino acids. Germline lookup yields CDR1 SEHNR and CDR2 FQNEAQ (reference sequence). Trimming cost V 5 bases and J 2 bases, with 19 bases left between them. DNA of the CDR3: TGTGCCAGCAGCGTCACTGGGGGGACGCACCCCTACGAGCAGTACTTC. It encodes CASSVTGGTHPYEQYF.

This chain links TRBV9 with TRBJ1-5; 7 bases align to TRBD1. The germline gives CDR1 SGDLS, CDR2 YYNGEE. With V trimmed by 3 bases and J by 4 bases, 7 bases remained unmatched. The CDR3 is 15 amino acids. CDR3 amino acids: CASSATGELNQPQHF. The CDR3 DNA reads TGTGCCAGCAGCGCCACAGGGGAGCTGAATCAGCCCCAGCATTTT.

The J gene is TRBJ1-3, the V gene TRBV6-5; the match to TRBD1 covers 7 bases. CDR3 size: 13 residues. The germline V gene has CDR1 MNHEY and CDR2 SVGAGI. Unmatched junction bases numbered 2, after V lost 2 bases and J lost 7 bases. CDR3 coding DNA: TGTGCCAGCAGTTACCGACAGGGTAACACCATATATTTT. This encodes CASSYRQGNTIYF.

The chain links TRBV29-1 to TRBJ2-2; D is perhaps TRBD1 (6 bases). CDR1 and CDR2 (germline): SQVTM, ANQGSEA. The CDR3 has 13 amino acids. The V and J ends lost 7 bases and 5 bases respectively, with 14 bases between them. The CDR3 nucleotides are TGCAGCGGCGGACAGCAGTCTACCGGGGAGCTGTTTTTT. This sequence encodes CSGGQQSTGELFF.

This clone has a handful of counts. The chain recombines TRBV6-6 with TRBJ2-3; 8 nucleotides agree with TRBD2. V trimming: 4 bases; J trimming: 6 bases; junction bases outside the gene matches: 9. Germline assignment: CDR1 MNHNY and CDR2 SVGAGI (reference sequence). This CDR3 has 15 amino acids. The CDR3 DNA sequence: TGTGCCAGCAGTTCACGGGGGGGTAGTGGGGATACGCAGTATTTT. Residues: CASSSRGGSGDTQYF.

This clone turned up a few times. V gene TRBV21-1 combines with J gene TRBJ1-2; TRBD1 is the table's D call and was not checked against the DNA. TRBV21-1 is tagged as a pseudogene. The CDR3 has 15 residues. The CDR3 loop reads CASSKRETGQGGYTF. DNA for the CDR3: TGTGCCAGCAGCAAGAGGGAGACAGGGCAAGGTGGCTACACCTTC.

The chain uses TRBV10-3 and TRBJ1-1; TRBD1 matches at 10 bases. This CDR3 region has 14 residues. CDR1 and CDR2 (germline): ENHRY, SYGVKD. Trimming removed 6 bases from V and 5 bases from J; junction bases left unmatched: 6. The CDR3 sequence is CAIRGTGAGTEAFF. The DNA for the CDR3 is TGTGCCATCAGAGGGACAGGGGCGGGGACTGAAGCTTTCTTT.

This chain links TRBV19 with TRBJ2-7, with TRBD1 as a possible D gene (5 bases). Trimming left V 5 bases short and J 2 bases short, with 13 bases between. This CDR3 region has 14 residues. Germline V CDR1 and CDR2: LNHDA, SQIVND (reference sequence). In DNA, the CDR3 is TGTGCCAGTAGTGGCAGTTACAGGACCTACGAGCAGTACTTC. This codes for CASSGSYRTYEQYF.

The CDR3 reads CASHRAPYGYTF. CDR3 DNA sequence: TGTGCAAGCCACAGGGCCCCCTATGGCTACACCTTC. The V and J genes are TRBV9 and TRBJ1-2; D is perhaps TRBD1 (6 bases). The CDR3 is 12 residues long. Germline CDR1 is SGDLS and CDR2 is YYNGEE.

J is TRBJ1-4 and V is TRBV6-6; no clear D gene. This CDR3 is built from 11 residues. The V end was cut by 3 bases, the J end by 12 bases, with 8 bases between. Germline V CDR1 and CDR2: MNHNY, SVGAGI (reference sequence). In DNA form, the CDR3 reads TGTGCCAGCAGTTATATGGCGGAACTGTTTTTT. As protein: CASSYMAELFF.

The chain is built from TRBV5-5 and TRBJ2-7, with D possibly TRBD1 on 5 matching bases. The germline V and J ends were trimmed by 5 bases and 2 bases, with 17 bases remaining between them. The germline V gene has CDR1 SGHKS and CDR2 YYEKEE (reference sequence). This CDR3 is built from 15 residues. In nucleotides, the CDR3 is TGTGCCAGCAGGGATGCCGCCAGGGCCACCTACGAGCAGTACTTC. This codes for CASRDAARATYEQYF. The full variable domain, in which reference TRBV5-5 and TRBJ2-7 provide the parts outside the CDR3, is DAGVTQSPTHLIKTRGQQVTLRCSPISGHKSVSWYQQVLGQGPQFIFQYYEKEERGRGNFPDRFSARQFPNYSSELNVNALLLGDSALYLCASRDAARATYEQYFGPGTRLTVT.

This chain's CDR3 is CASSLSNLGTDTQYF. The CDR3, as DNA: TGCGCCAGCAGCTTATCAAACCTAGGCACAGATACGCAGTATTTT. The chain carries TRBV5-1 and TRBJ2-3; D is uncertain. The germline V gene encodes CDR1 SGHRS and CDR2 YFSETQ. Trimming took 2 bases from V and 1 from J, leaving 11 bases between them. The CDR3 sequence is 15 residues long.

The V gene is TRBV6-5, the J gene TRBJ1-6; maybe TRBD1 (5 bases). The V end lost 5 bases, the J end lost 13 bases, and 12 bases lay between the germline ends. The V gene's germline CDR1 is MNHEY and CDR2 SVGAGI. The CDR3 extends over 12 amino acids. CDR3 in amino acids: CASSPGGPPLHF. The CDR3 bases are TGTGCCAGCAGTCCCGGGGGTCCCCCCCTCCACTTT.

This clone was detected once. The chain links TRBV9 to TRBJ2-7, with D perhaps matching TRBD2 (5 bases). The CDR3 loop spans 15 amino acids. The ends were cut back, 1 base at V and 5 bases at J, with 16 bases in the middle. Germline CDR1 SGDLS, CDR2 YYNGEE. The chain's CDR3 is CASSVFGVEVDEQYF. The CDR3 region has the DNA TGTGCCAGCAGCGTATTCGGGGTGGAAGTGGACGAGCAGTACTTC.

The chain is built from TRBV19 and TRBJ1-1; D is uncertain. Germline loops: CDR1 LNHDA, CDR2 SQIVND (reference sequence). The CDR3 is made up of 16 amino acids. The V gene lost 2 bases and the J gene lost 0 bases, with 13 bases spanning the gap. CDR3 residues: CASSISRTIMNTEAFF. The CDR3 DNA follows: TGTGCCAGTAGTATATCGAGGACTATAATGAACACTGAAGCTTTCTTT.

The chain links TRBV2 to TRBJ2-7; perhaps TRBD1 as D (6 bases). Germline values: CDR1 SNHLY, CDR2 FYNNEI. V lost 6 bases, J lost 2 bases, and 17 bases lay in between. CDR3 length: 15 amino acids. The DNA for the CDR3 is TGTGCCAGCAGACCCTGGACAGATCCAACCTACGAGCAGTACTTC. Protein: CASRPWTDPTYEQYF. Full variable domain (outside the CDR3, taken from reference TRBV2 and TRBJ2-7): EPEVTQTPSHQVTQMGQEVILRCVPISNHLYFYWYRQILGQKVEFLVSFYNNEISEKSEIFDDQFSVERPDGSNFTLKIRSTKLEDSAMYFCASRPWTDPTYEQYFGPGTRLTVT.

V gene TRBV7-9 combines with J gene TRBJ2-5; 9 positions match TRBD1. The DNA end favors TRBJ2-7, so the J call may be wrong. Germline values: CDR1 SEHNR, CDR2 FQNEAQ (reference sequence). This CDR3 is 15 amino acids long. The CDR3: CASSFGTGILHEQYF. In DNA form, the CDR3 reads TGTGCCAGCAGCTTCGGGACAGGGATCTTACACGAGCAGTACTTC.

The V call is TRBV2, the J call TRBJ1-2; D perhaps matches TRBD1 (5 bases). V lost 5 bases, J lost 9 bases, and 10 bases lay in between. This CDR3 has 11 residues. The germline gives CDR1 SNHLY, CDR2 FYNNEI. The CDR3 DNA is TGTGCCAGCAGTCCACAGGACCGCTACACCTTC. As protein: CASSPQDRYTF.